This entry is about one T cell receptor beta chain. The antigen remains unidentified. Clones were read by immunoSEQ multiplex PCR, and TCRdb kept only the in-frame ones, dropping some. This table has around 550,000 clones, around 96% appearing once. These data come from a study of shared clonotypes between healthy human individuals. The study, taken as a whole, reports: The authors expected sequencing depth to affect clonotype sharing among donors. Naive CD4 clonotype sharing across a few donors was 4% to 5%.

This CDR3 has 14 residues. Germline CDR1 is MDHEN and CDR2 is SYDVKM. The junction had 9 bases not matched to a gene; V was cut back by 8 bases and J by 3 bases. Sequencing was done on a sample of naive CD4+ T cells sorted from blood. The subset denotes: CD45RA+ positively selected. This sequence originates from a woman aged 25 to 39 in good health. This rearrangement joins TRBV28 to TRBJ2-7; 8 nucleotides match TRBD1. This chain's CDR3 is CASGPGQEFYEQYF. The DNA of the CDR3 is TGTGCCAGCGGTCCGGGACAGGAGTTCTACGAGCAGTACTTC.